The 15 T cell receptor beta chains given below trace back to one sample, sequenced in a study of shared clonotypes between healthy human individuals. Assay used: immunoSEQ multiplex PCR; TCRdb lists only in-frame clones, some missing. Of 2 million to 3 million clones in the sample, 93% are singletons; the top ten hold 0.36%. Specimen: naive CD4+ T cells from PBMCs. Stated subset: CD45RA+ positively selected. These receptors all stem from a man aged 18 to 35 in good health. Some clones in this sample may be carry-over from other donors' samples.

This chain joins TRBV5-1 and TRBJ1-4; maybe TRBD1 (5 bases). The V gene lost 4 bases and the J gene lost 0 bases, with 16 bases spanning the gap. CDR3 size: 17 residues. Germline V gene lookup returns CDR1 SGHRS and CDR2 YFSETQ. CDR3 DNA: TGCGCCAGCAGCATCGCCACAGGTCCCGCAACTAATGAAAAACTGTTTTTT. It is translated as CASSIATGPATNEKLFF.

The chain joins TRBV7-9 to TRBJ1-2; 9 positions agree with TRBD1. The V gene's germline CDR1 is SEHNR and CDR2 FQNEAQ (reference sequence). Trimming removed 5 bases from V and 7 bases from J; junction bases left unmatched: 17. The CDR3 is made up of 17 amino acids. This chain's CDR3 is CASSRLRDRVNQSGYTF. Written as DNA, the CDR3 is TGTGCCAGCAGCCGCTTGAGGGACAGGGTAAATCAGAGTGGCTACACCTTC.

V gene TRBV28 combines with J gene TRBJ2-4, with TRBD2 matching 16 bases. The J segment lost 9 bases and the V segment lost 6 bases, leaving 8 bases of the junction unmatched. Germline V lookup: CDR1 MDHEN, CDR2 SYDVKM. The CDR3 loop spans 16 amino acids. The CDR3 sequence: CASRPQGLAGGGIQYF. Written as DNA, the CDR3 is TGTGCCAGCAGACCCCAGGGACTAGCGGGAGGGGGCATTCAGTACTTC. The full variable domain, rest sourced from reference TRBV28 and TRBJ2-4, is DVKVTQSSRYLVKRTGEKVFLECVQDMDHENMFWYRQDPGLGLRLIYFSYDVKMKEKGDIPEGYSVSREKKERFSLILESASTNQTSMYLCASRPQGLAGGGIQYFGAGTRLSVL.

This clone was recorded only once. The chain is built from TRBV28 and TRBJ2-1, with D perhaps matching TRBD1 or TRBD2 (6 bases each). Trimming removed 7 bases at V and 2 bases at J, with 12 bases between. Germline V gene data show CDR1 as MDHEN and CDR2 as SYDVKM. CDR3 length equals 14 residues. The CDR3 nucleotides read TGTGCCAGCATACGGGGGCTAGCCTACAATGAGCAGTTCTTC. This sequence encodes CASIRGLAYNEQFF. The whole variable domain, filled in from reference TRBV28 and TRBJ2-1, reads DVKVTQSSRYLVKRTGEKVFLECVQDMDHENMFWYRQDPGLGLRLIYFSYDVKMKEKGDIPEGYSVSREKKERFSLILESASTNQTSMYLCASIRGLAYNEQFFGPGTRLTVL.

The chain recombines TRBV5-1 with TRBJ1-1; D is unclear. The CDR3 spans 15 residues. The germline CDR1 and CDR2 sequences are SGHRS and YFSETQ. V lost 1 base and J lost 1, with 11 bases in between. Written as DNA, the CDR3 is TGCGCCAGCAGCTTGTGGCAGAGAAGGAACACTGAAGCTTTCTTT. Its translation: CASSLWQRRNTEAFF.

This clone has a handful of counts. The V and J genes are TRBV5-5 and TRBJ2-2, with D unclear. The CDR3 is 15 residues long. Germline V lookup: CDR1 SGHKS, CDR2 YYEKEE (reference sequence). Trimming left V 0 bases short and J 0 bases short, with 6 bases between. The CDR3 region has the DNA TGTGCCAGCAGCTTGGGATATACGAACACCGGGGAGCTGTTTTTT. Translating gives CASSLGYTNTGELFF.

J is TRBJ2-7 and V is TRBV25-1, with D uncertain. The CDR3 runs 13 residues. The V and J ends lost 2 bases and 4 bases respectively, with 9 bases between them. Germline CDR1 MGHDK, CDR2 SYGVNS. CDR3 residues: CASSERSRYEQYF. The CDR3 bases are TGTGCCAGCAGTGAAAGATCTCGGTACGAGCAGTACTTC.

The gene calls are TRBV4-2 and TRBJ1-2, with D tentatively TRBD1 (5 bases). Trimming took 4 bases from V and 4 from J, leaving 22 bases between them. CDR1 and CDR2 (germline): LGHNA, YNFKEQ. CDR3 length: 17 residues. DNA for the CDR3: TGTGCCAGCAGCCCGAGGGTGGTCGCAGGGTCAGTCTATGGCTACACCTTC. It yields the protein CASSPRVVAGSVYGYTF.

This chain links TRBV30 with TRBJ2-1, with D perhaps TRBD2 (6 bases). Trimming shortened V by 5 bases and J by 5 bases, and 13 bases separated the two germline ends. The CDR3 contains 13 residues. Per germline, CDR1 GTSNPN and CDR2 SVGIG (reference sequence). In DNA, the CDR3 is TGTGCCTGGGTTGGAGGGTTTAACAATGAGCAGTTCTTC. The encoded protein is CAWVGGFNNEQFF.

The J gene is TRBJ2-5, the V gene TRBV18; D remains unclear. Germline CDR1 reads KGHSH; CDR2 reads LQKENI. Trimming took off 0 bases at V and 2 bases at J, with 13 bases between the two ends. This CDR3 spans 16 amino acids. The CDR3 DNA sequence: TGTGCCAGCTCACCACCTAACCAGAATTCACAAGAGACCCAGTACTTC. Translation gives CASSPPNQNSQETQYF.

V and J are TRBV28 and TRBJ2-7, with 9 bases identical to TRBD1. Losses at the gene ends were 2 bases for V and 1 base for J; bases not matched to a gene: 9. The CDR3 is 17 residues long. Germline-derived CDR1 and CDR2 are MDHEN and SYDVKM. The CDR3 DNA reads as TGTGCCAGCAGTTTACCCGGGACAGGGTGGAAATCCTACGAGCAGTACTTC. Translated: CASSLPGTGWKSYEQYF.

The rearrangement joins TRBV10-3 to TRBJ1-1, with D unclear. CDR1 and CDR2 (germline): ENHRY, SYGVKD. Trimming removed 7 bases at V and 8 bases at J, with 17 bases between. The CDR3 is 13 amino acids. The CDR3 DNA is TGTGCCATCACCTCGGGGTCGGGGTCCGAAGCTTTCTTT. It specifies CAITSGSGSEAFF.

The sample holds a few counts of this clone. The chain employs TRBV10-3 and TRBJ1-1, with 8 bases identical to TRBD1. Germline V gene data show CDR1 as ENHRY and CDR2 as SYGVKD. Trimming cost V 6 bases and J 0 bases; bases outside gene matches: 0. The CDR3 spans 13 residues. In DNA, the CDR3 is TGTGCCATCAGGGGACAGGTGAACACTGAAGCTTTCTTT. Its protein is CAIRGQVNTEAFF.

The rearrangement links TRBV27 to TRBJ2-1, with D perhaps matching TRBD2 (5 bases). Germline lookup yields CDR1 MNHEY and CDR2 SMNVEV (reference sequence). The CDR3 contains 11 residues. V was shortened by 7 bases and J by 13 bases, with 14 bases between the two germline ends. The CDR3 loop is CASKDPREQFF. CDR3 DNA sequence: TGTGCCAGCAAAGACCCCCGGGAACAGTTCTTC.

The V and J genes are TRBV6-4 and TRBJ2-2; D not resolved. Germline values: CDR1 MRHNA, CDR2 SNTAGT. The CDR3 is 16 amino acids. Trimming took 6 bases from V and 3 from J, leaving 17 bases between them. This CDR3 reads CASRRSDGKYTGELFF. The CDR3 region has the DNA TGTGCCAGCAGGAGGTCGGACGGCAAATACACCGGGGAGCTGTTTTTT.